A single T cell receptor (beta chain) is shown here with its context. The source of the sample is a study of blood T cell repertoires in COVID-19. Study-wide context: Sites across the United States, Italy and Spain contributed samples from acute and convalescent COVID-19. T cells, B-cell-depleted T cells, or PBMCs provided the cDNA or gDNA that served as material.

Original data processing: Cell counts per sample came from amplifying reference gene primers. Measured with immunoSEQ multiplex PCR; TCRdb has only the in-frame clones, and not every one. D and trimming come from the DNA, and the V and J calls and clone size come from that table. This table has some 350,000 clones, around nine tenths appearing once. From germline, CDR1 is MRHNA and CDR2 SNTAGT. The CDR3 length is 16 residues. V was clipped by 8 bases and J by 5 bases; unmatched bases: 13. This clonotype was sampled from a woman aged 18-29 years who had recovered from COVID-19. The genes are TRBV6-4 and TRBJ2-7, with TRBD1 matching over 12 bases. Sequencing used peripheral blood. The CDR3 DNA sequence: TGTGCCAGCGCCCGCCGGGACAGGGGGCATAGGGACGAGCAGTACGTC. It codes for CASARRDRGHRDEQYV.